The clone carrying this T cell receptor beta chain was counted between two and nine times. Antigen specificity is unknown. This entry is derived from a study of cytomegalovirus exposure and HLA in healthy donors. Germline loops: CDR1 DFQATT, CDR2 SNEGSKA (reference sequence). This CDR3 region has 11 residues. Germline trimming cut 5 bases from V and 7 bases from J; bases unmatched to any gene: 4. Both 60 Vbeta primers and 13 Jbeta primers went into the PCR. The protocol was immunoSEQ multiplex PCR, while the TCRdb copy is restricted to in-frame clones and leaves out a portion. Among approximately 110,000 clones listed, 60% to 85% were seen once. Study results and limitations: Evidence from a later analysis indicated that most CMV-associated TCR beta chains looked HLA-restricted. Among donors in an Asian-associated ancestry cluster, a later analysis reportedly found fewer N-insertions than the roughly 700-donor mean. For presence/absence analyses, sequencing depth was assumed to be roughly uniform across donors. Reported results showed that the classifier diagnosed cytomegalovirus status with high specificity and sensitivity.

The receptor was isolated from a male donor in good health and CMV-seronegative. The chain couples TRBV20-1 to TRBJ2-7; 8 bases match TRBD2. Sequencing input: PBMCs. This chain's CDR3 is CSARLAREQYF. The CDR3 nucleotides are TGCAGTGCTCGACTAGCGCGGGAGCAGTACTTC.